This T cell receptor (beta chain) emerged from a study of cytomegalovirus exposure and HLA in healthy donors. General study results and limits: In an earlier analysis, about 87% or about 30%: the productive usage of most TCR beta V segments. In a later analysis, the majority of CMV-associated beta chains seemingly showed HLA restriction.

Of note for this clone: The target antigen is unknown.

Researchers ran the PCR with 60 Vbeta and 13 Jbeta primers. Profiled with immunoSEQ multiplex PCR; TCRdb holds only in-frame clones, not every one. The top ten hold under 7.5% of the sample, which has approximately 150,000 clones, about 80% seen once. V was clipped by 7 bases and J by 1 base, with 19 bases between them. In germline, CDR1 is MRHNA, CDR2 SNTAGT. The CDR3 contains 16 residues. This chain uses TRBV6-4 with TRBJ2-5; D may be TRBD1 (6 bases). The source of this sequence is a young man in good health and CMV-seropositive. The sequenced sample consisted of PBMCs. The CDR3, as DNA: TGTGCCAGCACACACGCCAAGGGGGTAATCCAAGAGACCCAGTACTTC. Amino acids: CASTHAKGVIQETQYF.